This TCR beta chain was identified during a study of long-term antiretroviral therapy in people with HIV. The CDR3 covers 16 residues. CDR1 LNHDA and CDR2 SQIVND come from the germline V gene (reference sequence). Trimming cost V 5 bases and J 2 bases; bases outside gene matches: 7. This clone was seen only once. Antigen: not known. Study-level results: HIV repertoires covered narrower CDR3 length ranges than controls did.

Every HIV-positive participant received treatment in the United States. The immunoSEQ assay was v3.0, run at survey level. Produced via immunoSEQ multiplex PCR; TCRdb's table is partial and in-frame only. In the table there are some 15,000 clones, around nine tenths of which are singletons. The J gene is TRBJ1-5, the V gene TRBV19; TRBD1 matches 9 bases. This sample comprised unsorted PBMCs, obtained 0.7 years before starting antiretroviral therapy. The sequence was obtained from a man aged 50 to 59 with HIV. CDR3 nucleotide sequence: TGTGCCAGTAGTGGGTACAGGGGGCGCGGCAATCAGCCCCAGCATTTT. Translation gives CASSGYRGRGNQPQHF.